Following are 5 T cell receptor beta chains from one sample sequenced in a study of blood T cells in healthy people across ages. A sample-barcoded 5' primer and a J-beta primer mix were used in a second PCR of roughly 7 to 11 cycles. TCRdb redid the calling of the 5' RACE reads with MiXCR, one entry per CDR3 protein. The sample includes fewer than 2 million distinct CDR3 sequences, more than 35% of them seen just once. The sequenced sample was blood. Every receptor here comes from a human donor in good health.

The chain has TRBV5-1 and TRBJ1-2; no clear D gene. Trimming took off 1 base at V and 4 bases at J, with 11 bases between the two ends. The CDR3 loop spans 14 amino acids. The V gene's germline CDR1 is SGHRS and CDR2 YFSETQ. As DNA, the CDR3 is TGCGCCAGCAGCTTGATCGATGAGCCCTATGGCTACACCTTC. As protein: CASSLIDEPYGYTF. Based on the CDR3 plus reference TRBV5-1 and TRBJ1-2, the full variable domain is KAGVTQTPRYLIKTRGQQVTLSCSPISGHRSVSWYQQTPGQGLQFLFEYFSETQRNKGNFPGRFSGRQFSNSRSEMNVSTLELGDSALYLCASSLIDEPYGYTFGSGTRLTVV.

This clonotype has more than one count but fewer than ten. The chain's CDR3 is CATSDPYMDPGQETQYF. CDR3 sequence (DNA): TGTGCCACCAGTGATCCATACATGGACCCTGGACAAGAGACCCAGTACTTC. The chain couples TRBV24-1 to TRBJ2-5; D remains ambiguous. V lost 3 bases and J 2 bases, leaving 18 bases between the germline ends. CDR3 length: 17 residues. Germline values: CDR1 KGHDR, CDR2 SFDVKD.

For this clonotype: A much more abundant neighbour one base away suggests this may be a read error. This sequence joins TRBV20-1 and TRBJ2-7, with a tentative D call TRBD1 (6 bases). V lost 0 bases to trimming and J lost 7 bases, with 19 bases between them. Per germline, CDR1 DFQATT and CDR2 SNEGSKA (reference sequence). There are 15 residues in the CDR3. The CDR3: CSAREWGRGNNEQYF. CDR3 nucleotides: TGCAGTGCTAGAGAATGGGGCAGGGGAAACAATGAGCAGTACTTC.

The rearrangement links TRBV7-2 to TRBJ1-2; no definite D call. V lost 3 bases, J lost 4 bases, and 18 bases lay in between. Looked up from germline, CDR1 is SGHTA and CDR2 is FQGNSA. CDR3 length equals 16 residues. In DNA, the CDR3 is TGTGCCAGCAGCTTTACCCCCTCAACAGCGTCCTATGGCTACACCTTC. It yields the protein CASSFTPSTASYGYTF.

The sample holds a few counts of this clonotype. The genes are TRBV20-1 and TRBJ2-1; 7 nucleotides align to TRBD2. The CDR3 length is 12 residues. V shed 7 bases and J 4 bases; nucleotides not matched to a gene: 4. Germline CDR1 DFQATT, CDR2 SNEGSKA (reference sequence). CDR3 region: CSGGRGYNEQFF. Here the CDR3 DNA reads TGCAGTGGGGGGAGGGGTTACAATGAGCAGTTCTTC.